The text below deals with one TCR beta chain. Its specificity is unknown. This sample stems from a study of cytotoxic CD8 clonotypes in ibrutinib-treated CLL. Study overall: Patients gave response samples after a median 12 months of treatment, range 6 to 36.

The CDR3 has 15 amino acids. CDR1 is MRHNA and CDR2 is SNTAGT in the germline V gene. The V end lost 6 bases, the J end lost 0 bases, and 12 bases lay between the germline ends. Study conclusions and caveats: While tracking circulating CD8+ T-cell counts, baseline clonality exceeded that of age-matched healthy donors. Upon ibrutinib response clonality rose, and upon progression it fell back toward baseline.

A 1 in 200,000 to 1 in 1 million T cell depth was the sequencing target. Profiled with immunoSEQ multiplex PCR; TCRdb holds only in-frame clones, not every one. The repertoire includes some 310,000 clones, roughly 79% of them detected once, and under 8.5% sits in the top ten. The chain carries TRBV6-4 and TRBJ2-1; D ambiguous. The TCR comes from a human donor with chronic lymphocytic leukemia. The sequencing here drew on PBMCs, taken before ibrutinib treatment. The CDR3 spells CASSASWGSYNEQFF. The CDR3 DNA sequence: TGTGCCAGCAGCGCCAGCTGGGGCTCCTACAATGAGCAGTTCTTC.